The 17 T cell receptor beta chains given below trace back to one sample, sequenced in a study of control samples from healthy donors and cancer patients (dated by TCRdb to the early 2020s). Receptors were amplified or captured by the immunoSEQ multiplex PCR assay. Held by TCRdb, this immuneACCESS table contains in-frame sequences only and omits some clones. Under half of the omission traces to an unresolved V gene where checked; the cause of the rest is unknown. The sample table holds 50,000 to 55,000 clones, of which about 90% were seen once. The ten largest make up roughly an eighth of the sample. Source material: PBMCs. Receptors originate from a man aged 55 to 70 with head and neck cancer.

The genes are TRBV4-3 and TRBJ1-1, with D uncertain. Trimming cost V 2 bases and J 0 bases, with 10 bases left between them. This CDR3 contains 15 residues. The germline V gene has CDR1 LGHNA and CDR2 YSLEER. Here the CDR3 DNA reads TGCGCCAGCAGCCAATATAACAGCCTGAACACTGAAGCTTTCTTT. It is translated as CASSQYNSLNTEAFF.

The CDR3 is CASSLFRVGAGTEAFF. The DNA for the CDR3 is TGTGCCAGCAGTTTATTCAGGGTGGGGGCCGGCACTGAAGCTTTCTTT. This chain joins TRBV27 and TRBJ1-1, with D possibly being TRBD1 (6 bases). The V gene's germline CDR1 is MNHEY and CDR2 SMNVEV (reference sequence). Trimming took 1 base from V and 4 from J, leaving 16 bases between them. The CDR3 loop spans 16 amino acids.

The CDR3: CASSLTGGNYGYTF. The CDR3 nucleotides are TGCGCCAGCAGCTTGACAGGGGGTAACTATGGCTACACCTTC. The gene calls are TRBV5-1 and TRBJ1-2; 8 bases line up with TRBD1. The CDR3 has 14 residues. Germline CDR1 SGHRS, CDR2 YFSETQ. V shed 1 base, J shed 1 base, and the junction held 0 bases outside the gene matches.

Note on this clone: Within the sample, other DNA sequences also encode this same CDR3. The rearrangement links TRBV27 to TRBJ1-1; 7 nucleotides line up with TRBD1. The CDR3 is 14 amino acids. The V segment lost 3 bases and the J segment 2 bases; nucleotides outside the gene matches: 3. Germline loops: CDR1 MNHEY, CDR2 SMNVEV (reference sequence). The CDR3 DNA follows: TGTGCCAGCAGTTTCGGGACAGCCAACACTGAAGCTTTCTTT. Translated, it gives CASSFGTANTEAFF.

This CDR3 reads CAWSVPTGLREQYF. CDR3 bases: TGTGCCTGGAGTGTACCGACAGGGTTGCGCGAGCAGTACTTC. This rearrangement joins TRBV30 to TRBJ2-7, with 7 bases that match TRBD1. The CDR3 has 14 amino acids. Germline V lookup: CDR1 GTSNPN, CDR2 SVGIG (reference sequence). Germline trimming cut 0 bases from V and 6 bases from J; bases unmatched to any gene: 8.

The V call is TRBV7-2, the J call TRBJ1-2, with a tentative D call TRBD1 (5 bases). V was shortened by 4 bases and J by 10 bases, with 13 bases between the two germline ends. Germline V gives CDR1 SGHTA, CDR2 FQGNSA. This CDR3 is 12 amino acids long. The CDR3 is CASSSQGLAYTF. CDR3 bases: TGTGCCAGCAGCTCCCAGGGTTTGGCCTACACCTTC.

CDR3 protein: CASSPAAGTYNSPLHF. The CDR3 DNA reads as TGTGCCAGCTCACCTGCCGCGGGGACCTATAATTCACCCCTCCACTTT. This chain connects TRBV18 to TRBJ1-6; D is uncertain. V dropped 3 bases and J dropped 2 bases, with 11 bases sitting between them. The CDR3 sequence is 16 residues long. The germline gives CDR1 KGHSH, CDR2 LQKENI.

This clone was observed a single time. The V gene is TRBV27, the J gene TRBJ2-2; D is undetermined. Deletions cut 4 bases from V and 2 bases from J, with 8 bases between. The V gene's germline CDR1 is MNHEY and CDR2 SMNVEV (reference sequence). The CDR3 has 14 residues. The CDR3 DNA sequence: TGTGCCAGCAGTTCTTGGGTAAACACCGGGGAGCTGTTTTTT. Amino acid sequence: CASSSWVNTGELFF.

This chain links TRBV11-2 with TRBJ2-7; tentatively, D is TRBD2 (6 bases). CDR3 size: 17 residues. CDR1 and CDR2 from the germline V gene are SGHAT and FQNNGV. The V end was cut by 5 bases, the J end by 0 bases, with 20 bases between. CDR3 sequence: CASSAPTGGGSSYEQYF. CDR3 DNA sequence: TGTGCCAGCAGCGCCCCCACTGGGGGAGGTAGCTCCTACGAGCAGTACTTC.

The chain recombines TRBV7-9 with TRBJ2-7; 8 bases align to TRBD1. J lost 6 bases, V lost 6 bases, and 13 bases had no gene match. CDR1 and CDR2 from the germline V gene are SEHNR and FQNEAQ (reference sequence). This CDR3 is 15 amino acids long. The CDR3 reads CASRPNRGTPGEQYF. CDR3 nucleotide sequence: TGTGCCAGCAGACCTAACAGGGGGACCCCTGGCGAGCAGTACTTC. The variable domain in full, completed from reference TRBV7-9 and TRBJ2-7, reads DTGVSQNPRHKITKRGQNVTFRCDPISEHNRLYWYRQTLGQGPEFLTYFQNEAQLEKSRLLSDRFSAERPKGSFSTLEIQRTEQGDSAMYLCASRPNRGTPGEQYFGPGTRLTVT.

The chain recombines TRBV11-3 with TRBJ2-5, with no clear D. CDR3 length: 13 amino acids. Deletions cut 3 bases from V and 5 bases from J, with 10 bases between. Looked up from germline, CDR1 is SGHNT and CDR2 is YENEEA. The CDR3 here is CASSFGVRETQYF. In nucleotides, the CDR3 is TGTGCCAGCAGCTTTGGGGTGCGGGAGACCCAGTACTTC.

The chain carries TRBV27 and TRBJ2-3; no reliable D call. Germline V gene sequence: CDR1 MNHEY, CDR2 SMNVEV (reference sequence). V was trimmed by 5 bases and J by 0 bases, leaving 12 bases between them. This CDR3 comprises 15 residues. CDR3 sequence reads: CASSLRHLSTDTQYF. CDR3 coding DNA: TGTGCCAGCAGTCTCAGACACCTTAGCACAGATACGCAGTATTTT.

The sample holds a few counts of this clone. J is TRBJ2-2 and V is TRBV29-1; 8 bases map to TRBD2. The CDR3 covers 12 residues. The V gene's germline CDR1 is SQVTM and CDR2 ANQGSEA. CDR3 in amino acids: CSAVGGAGELFF. The DNA for the CDR3 is TGCAGTGCGGTCGGGGGGGCCGGGGAGCTGTTTTTT.

The J gene is TRBJ2-3, the V gene TRBV5-1; 8 positions match TRBD2. The CDR3 contains 14 residues. The germline gives CDR1 SGHRS, CDR2 YFSETQ. Trimming took 7 bases from V and 4 from J; bases not matched to a gene: 8. The CDR3 here is CASGTGRGADTQYF. CDR3 nucleotide sequence: TGCGCCAGCGGAACAGGGCGGGGGGCAGATACGCAGTATTTT.

The count of this clone is one. The rearrangement uses TRBV6-5 and TRBJ1-2, with D perhaps TRBD1 (5 bases). V lost 5 bases and J 8 bases, leaving 12 bases between the germline ends. Germline values: CDR1 MNHEY, CDR2 SVGAGI. This CDR3 has 12 amino acids. CDR3 loop: CASSPQGYGYTF. The CDR3 DNA reads TGTGCCAGCAGTCCCCAGGGATACGGCTACACCTTC.

This rearrangement joins TRBV19 to TRBJ2-3; D gene ambiguous. CDR1 is LNHDA, CDR2 SQIVND, per germline (reference sequence). CDR3 size: 15 residues. V lost 3 bases and J lost 0, with 10 bases in between. This chain's CDR3 is CASSIKTQSTDTQYF. CDR3 coding DNA: TGTGCCAGTAGTATCAAGACCCAGAGCACAGATACGCAGTATTTT.

The CDR3 spells CASSLGQRNSPLHF. Here the CDR3 DNA reads TGTGCCAGCAGCCTTGGACAGCGAAATTCACCCCTCCACTTT. This chain uses TRBV5-6 with TRBJ1-6; D may be TRBD1 (6 bases). Trimming removed 4 bases at V and 7 bases at J, with 12 bases between. Germline loops: CDR1 SGHDT, CDR2 YYEEEE. CDR3 length equals 14 residues.